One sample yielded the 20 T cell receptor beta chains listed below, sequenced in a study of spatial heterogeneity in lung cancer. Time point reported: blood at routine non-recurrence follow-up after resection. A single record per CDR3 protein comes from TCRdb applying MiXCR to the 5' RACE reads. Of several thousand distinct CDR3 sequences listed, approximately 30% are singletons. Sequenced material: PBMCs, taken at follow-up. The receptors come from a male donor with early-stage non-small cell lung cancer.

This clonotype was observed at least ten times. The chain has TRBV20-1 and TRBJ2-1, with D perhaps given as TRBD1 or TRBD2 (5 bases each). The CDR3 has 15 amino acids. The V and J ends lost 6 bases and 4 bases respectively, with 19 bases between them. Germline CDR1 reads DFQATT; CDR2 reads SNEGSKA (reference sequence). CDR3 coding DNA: TGCAGTGCACCTTCGGGACCCTCAGGGTACAATGAGCAGTTCTTC. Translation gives CSAPSGPSGYNEQFF.

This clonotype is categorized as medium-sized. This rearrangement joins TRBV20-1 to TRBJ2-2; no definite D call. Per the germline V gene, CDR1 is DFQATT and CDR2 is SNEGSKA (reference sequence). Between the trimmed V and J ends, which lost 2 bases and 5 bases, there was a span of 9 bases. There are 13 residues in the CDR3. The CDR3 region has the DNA TGCAGTGCTAGACCCAGTGAGACCGGGGAGCTGTTTTTT. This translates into CSARPSETGELFF.

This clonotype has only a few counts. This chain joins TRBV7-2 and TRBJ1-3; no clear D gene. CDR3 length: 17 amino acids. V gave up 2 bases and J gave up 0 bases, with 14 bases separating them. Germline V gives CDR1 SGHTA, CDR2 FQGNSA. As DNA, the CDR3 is TGTGCCAGCAGCTTATACTCTTCGGCGGGCTCTGGAAACACCATATATTTT. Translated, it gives CASSLYSSAGSGNTIYF.

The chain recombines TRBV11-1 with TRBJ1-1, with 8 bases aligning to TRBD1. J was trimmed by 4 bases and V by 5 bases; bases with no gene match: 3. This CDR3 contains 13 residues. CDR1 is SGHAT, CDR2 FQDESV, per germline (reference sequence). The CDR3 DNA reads TGTGCCAGCAGCAGGACAGGGATCACTGAAGCTTTCTTT. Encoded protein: CASSRTGITEAFF.

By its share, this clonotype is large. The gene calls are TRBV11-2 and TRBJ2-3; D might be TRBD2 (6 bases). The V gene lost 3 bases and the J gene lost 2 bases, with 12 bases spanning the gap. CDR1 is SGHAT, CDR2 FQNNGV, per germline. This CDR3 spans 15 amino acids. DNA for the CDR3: TGTGCCAGCAGCTTTGCGGCGGGACTCACAGATACGCAGTATTTT. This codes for CASSFAAGLTDTQYF. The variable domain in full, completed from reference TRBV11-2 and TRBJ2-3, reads EAGVAQSPRYKIIEKRQSVAFWCNPISGHATLYWYQQILGQGPKLLIQFQNNGVVDDSQLPKDRFSAERLKGVDSTLKIQPAKLEDSAVYLCASSFAAGLTDTQYFGPGTRLTVL.

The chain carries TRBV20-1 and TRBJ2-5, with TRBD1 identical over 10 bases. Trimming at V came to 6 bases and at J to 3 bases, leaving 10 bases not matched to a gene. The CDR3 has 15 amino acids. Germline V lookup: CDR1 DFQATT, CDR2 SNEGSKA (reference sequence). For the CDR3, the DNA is TGCAGTGCCATTCGCTGGGACAGGGGTGAAGAGACCCAGTACTTC. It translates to CSAIRWDRGEETQYF.

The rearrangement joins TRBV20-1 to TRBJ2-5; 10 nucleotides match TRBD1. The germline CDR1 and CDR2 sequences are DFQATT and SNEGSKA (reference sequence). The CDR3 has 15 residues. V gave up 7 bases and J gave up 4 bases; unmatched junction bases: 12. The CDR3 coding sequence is TGCAGTGTTACCCTCGGGACAGGGGTAGGAGAGACCCAGTACTTC. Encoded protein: CSVTLGTGVGETQYF.

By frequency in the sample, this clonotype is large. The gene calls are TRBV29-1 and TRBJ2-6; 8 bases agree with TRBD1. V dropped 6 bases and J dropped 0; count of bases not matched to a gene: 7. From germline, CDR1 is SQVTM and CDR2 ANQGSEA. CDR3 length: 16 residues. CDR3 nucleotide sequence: TGCAGCGTAGGACAGGGCGAACGCTCTGGGGCCAACGTCCTGACTTTC. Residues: CSVGQGERSGANVLTF. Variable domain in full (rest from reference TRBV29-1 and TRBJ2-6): SAVISQKPSRDICQRGTSLTIQCQVDSQVTMMFWYRQQPGQSLTLIATANQGSEATYESGFVIDKFPISRPNLTFSTLTVSNMSPEDSSIYLCSVGQGERSGANVLTFGAGSRLTVL.

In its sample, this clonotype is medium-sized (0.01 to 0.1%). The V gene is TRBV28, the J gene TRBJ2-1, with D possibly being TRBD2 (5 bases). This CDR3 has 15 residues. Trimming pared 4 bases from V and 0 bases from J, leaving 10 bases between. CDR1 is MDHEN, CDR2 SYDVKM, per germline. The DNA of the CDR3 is TGTGCCAGCAGTTCAGCGGAGCCCTCCTACAATGAGCAGTTCTTC. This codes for CASSSAEPSYNEQFF.

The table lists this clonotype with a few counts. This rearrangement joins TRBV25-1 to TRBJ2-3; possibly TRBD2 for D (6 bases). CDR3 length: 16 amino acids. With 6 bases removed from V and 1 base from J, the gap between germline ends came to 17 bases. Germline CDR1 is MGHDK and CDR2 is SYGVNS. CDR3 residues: CASSTPQGGGTDTQYF. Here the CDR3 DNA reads TGTGCCAGCAGCACTCCCCAGGGCGGGGGCACAGATACGCAGTATTTT.

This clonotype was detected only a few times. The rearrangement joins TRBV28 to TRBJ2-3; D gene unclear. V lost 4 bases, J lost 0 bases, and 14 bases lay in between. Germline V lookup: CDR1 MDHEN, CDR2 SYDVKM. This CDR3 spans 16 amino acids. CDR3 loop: CASSSSGQRSTDTQYF. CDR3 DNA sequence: TGTGCCAGCAGTTCCTCGGGTCAGAGGAGCACAGATACGCAGTATTTT.

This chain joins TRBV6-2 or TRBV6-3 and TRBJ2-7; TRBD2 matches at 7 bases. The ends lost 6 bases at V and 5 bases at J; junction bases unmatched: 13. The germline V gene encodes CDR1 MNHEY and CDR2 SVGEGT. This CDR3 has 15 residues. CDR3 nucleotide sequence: TGTGCCAGCAGCTCAGCGGGACCAGGAGTCGACGAGCAGTACTTC. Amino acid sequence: CASSSAGPGVDEQYF.

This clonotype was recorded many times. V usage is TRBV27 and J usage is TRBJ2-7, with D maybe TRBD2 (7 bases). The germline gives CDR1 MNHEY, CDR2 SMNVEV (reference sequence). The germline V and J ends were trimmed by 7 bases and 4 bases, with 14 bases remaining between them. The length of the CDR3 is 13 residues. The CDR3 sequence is CASKQGGEYEQYF. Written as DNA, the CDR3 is TGTGCCAGCAAACAGGGAGGGGAATACGAGCAGTACTTC.

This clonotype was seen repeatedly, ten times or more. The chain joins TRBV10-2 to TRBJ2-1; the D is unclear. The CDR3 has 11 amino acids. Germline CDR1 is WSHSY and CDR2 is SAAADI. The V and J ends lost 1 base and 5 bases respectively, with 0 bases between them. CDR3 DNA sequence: TGCGCCAGCAGTGAGTACAATGAGCAGTTCTTC. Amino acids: CASSEYNEQFF.

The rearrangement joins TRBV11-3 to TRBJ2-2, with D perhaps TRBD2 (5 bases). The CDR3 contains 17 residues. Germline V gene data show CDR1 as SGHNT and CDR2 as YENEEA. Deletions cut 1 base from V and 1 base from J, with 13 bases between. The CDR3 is CASSLGVSGENTGELFF. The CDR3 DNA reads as TGTGCCAGCAGCTTAGGTGTCTCCGGGGAGAACACCGGGGAGCTGTTTTTT.

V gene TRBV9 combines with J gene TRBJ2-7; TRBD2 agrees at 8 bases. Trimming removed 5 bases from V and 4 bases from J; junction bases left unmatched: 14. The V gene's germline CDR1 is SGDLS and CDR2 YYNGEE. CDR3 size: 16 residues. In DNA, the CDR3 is TGTGCCAGCAGTCTTTCCCCGGGACTAGACCCGTACGAGCAGTACTTC. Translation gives CASSLSPGLDPYEQYF.

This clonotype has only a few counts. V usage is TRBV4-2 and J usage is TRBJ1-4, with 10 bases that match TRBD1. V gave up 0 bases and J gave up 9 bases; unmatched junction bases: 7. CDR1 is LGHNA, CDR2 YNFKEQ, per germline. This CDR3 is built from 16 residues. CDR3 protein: CASSQELGTGDKKLFF. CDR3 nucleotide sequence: TGTGCCAGCAGCCAAGAATTGGGGACAGGGGATAAAAAACTGTTTTTT.

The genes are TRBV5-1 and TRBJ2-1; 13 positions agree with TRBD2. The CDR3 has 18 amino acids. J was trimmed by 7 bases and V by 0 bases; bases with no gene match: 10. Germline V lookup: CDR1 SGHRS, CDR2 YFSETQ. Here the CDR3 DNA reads TGCGCCAGCAGCTTGGGCGGGACTAGCGGGGCCGGAGAGAATGAGCAGTTCTTC. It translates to CASSLGGTSGAGENEQFF.

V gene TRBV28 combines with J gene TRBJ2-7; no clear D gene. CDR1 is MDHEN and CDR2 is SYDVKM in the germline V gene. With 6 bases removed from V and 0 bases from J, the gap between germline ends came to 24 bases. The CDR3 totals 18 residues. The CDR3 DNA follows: TGTGCCAGCAGCCCTCTACCAACGAGGCGGTTAAGCTCCTACGAGCAGTACTTC. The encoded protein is CASSPLPTRRLSSYEQYF.

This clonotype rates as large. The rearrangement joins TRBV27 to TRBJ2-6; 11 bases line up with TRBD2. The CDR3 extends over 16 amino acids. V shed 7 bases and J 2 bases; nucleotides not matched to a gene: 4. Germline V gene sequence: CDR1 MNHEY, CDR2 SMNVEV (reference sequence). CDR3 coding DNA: TGTGCCAGCACCCTACTAGCGGGAGCTGGGGCCAACGTCCTGACTTTC. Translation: CASTLLAGAGANVLTF. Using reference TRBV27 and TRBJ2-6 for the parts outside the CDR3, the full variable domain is EAQVTQNPRYLITVTGKKLTVTCSQNMNHEYMSWYRQDPGLGLRQIYYSMNVEVTDKGDVPEGYKVSRKEKRNFPLILESPSPNQTSLYFCASTLLAGAGANVLTFGAGSRLTVL.